The 10 T cell receptor beta chains listed next were all sequenced from one sample in a study of PD-1 blockade in classical Hodgkin lymphoma. Sequencing was performed with immunoSEQ multiplex PCR; in TCRdb, only in-frame clones are kept and a portion is missing. The table has around 65,000 clones, around 88% seen once; the top ten hold 12%. Relapse after autologous stem cell transplantation occurred in every patient, and brentuximab vedotin exposure varied. Specimen: peripheral blood mononuclear cells (PBMCs), collected at baseline. The receptor set was obtained from a human donor with classical Hodgkin lymphoma.

This chain uses TRBV7-8 with TRBJ1-4, with TRBD1 identical over 9 bases. J was trimmed by 4 bases and V by 5 bases; bases with no gene match: 5. This CDR3 is built from 15 residues. The germline V gene has CDR1 SGHVS and CDR2 FQNEAQ. The CDR3 spells CASSPGQGSNEKLFF. CDR3 DNA: TGTGCCAGCAGCCCAGGACAGGGGAGTAATGAAAAACTGTTTTTT.

This chain joins TRBV7-9 and TRBJ2-7; a weak D match, TRBD2 (6 bases). Germline-derived CDR1 and CDR2 are SEHNR and FQNEAQ (reference sequence). The CDR3 has 15 amino acids. Trimming removed 5 bases from V and 3 bases from J, with 17 bases in between. The CDR3 bases are TGTGCCAGCAGCCCCGCGGGGCAAGGCCACTACGAGCAGTACTTC. Its protein product is CASSPAGQGHYEQYF.

The V gene is TRBV30, the J gene TRBJ2-7, with 8 bases matching TRBD1. The CDR3 runs 13 residues. J gave up 3 bases and V 3 bases, and 4 bases lay outside the gene matches. Per the germline V gene, CDR1 is GTSNPN and CDR2 is SVGIG (reference sequence). CDR3 sequence: CAWRPDRGYEQYF. The CDR3 DNA reads TGTGCCTGGAGACCTGACAGGGGCTACGAGCAGTACTTC.

The chain couples TRBV11-3 to TRBJ1-2; 10 positions match TRBD1. CDR3 length: 13 amino acids. Germline V CDR1 and CDR2: SGHNT, YENEEA. The ends lost 3 bases at V and 7 bases at J; junction bases unmatched: 2. The CDR3 bases are TGTGCCAGCAGCTTGGGGACAGGGGCTGGCTACACCTTC. Amino acids: CASSLGTGAGYTF.

The V call is TRBV5-1, the J call TRBJ1-1; the match to TRBD1 covers 11 bases. V shed 4 bases, J shed 7 bases, and the junction held 12 bases outside the gene matches. Germline lookup yields CDR1 SGHRS and CDR2 YFSETQ. The length of the CDR3 is 16 residues. The CDR3 bases are TGCGCCAGCAGCCAAGGACAGGGGGCGGTTCAGGGTGAAGCTTTCTTT. It codes for CASSQGQGAVQGEAFF. Complete variable domain (other parts from reference TRBV5-1 and TRBJ1-1): KAGVTQTPRYLIKTRGQQVTLSCSPISGHRSVSWYQQTPGQGLQFLFEYFSETQRNKGNFPGRFSGRQFSNSRSEMNVSTLELGDSALYLCASSQGQGAVQGEAFFGQGTRLTVV.

Only one count was recorded for this clone. The chain is built from TRBV6-5 and TRBJ2-5, with a possible D match to TRBD1 (5 bases). The closer fit of TRBJ2-7 to the DNA end suggests the J call may be wrong. The CDR3 length is 16 residues. Germline values: CDR1 MNHEY, CDR2 SVGAGI. In DNA, the CDR3 is TGTGCCAGCAGTTACTCGACCAGGGCTTGGATATACGAGCAGTACTTC. Translating gives CASSYSTRAWIYEQYF.

The gene calls are TRBV7-2 and TRBJ2-1, with D perhaps matching TRBD1 or TRBD2 (5 bases each). The V and J ends lost 2 bases and 3 bases respectively, with 8 bases between them. This CDR3 is 14 amino acids long. Germline values: CDR1 SGHTA, CDR2 FQGNSA. The CDR3 DNA sequence: TGTGCCAGCAGCTTATGGGACCACTACAATGAGCAGTTCTTC. Protein sequence: CASSLWDHYNEQFF.

This clone showed up just a few times. This sequence joins TRBV10-3 and TRBJ1-4; D call uncertain. Trimming pared 0 bases from V and 6 bases from J, leaving 8 bases between. The germline V gene has CDR1 ENHRY and CDR2 SYGVKD. The CDR3 sequence is 14 residues long. The CDR3 DNA is TGTGCCATCAGTGAGTCTAGGACGGATGAAAAACTGTTTTTT. This gives the protein CAISESRTDEKLFF.

In DNA, the CDR3 is TGTGCCAGTAGAATTAGCGGAAATGAAAAACTGTTTTTT. This translates into CASRISGNEKLFF. The rearrangement links TRBV19 to TRBJ1-4; the D is unclear. This CDR3 is built from 13 residues. The ends were cut back, 6 bases at V and 5 bases at J, with 10 bases in the middle. Germline CDR1 is LNHDA and CDR2 is SQIVND (reference sequence).

The sample holds one count of this clone. The chain links TRBV19 to TRBJ1-6; D is ambiguous. The CDR3 extends over 14 amino acids. In germline, CDR1 is LNHDA, CDR2 SQIVND (reference sequence). V lost 5 bases to trimming and J lost 6 bases, with 11 bases between them. CDR3 sequence: CASSPQVPNSPLHF. CDR3 nucleotides: TGTGCCAGTAGTCCCCAGGTCCCTAATTCACCCCTCCACTTT.